This T cell receptor beta chain was captured in a study of vaccination effects on CD4 cells after COVID-19. Sequencing was preceded by expansion of antigen-specific CD4+ T cells with viral peptide pools in the ViraFEST assay. It was after around 10 days of culture that CD4+ T cells were isolated. None of the vaccinated had previously contracted SARS-CoV-2, and their nucleocapsid antibodies tested negative. On days 3 and 7, fresh IL-2 medium replaced half the medium. Note on this clone: Its antigen is still unknown.

Study results and limitations: Pronounced clonal contraction occurred in clones induced by infection and by vaccine late after vaccination.

CDR3 length: 13 amino acids. The V gene lost 0 bases and the J gene lost 5 bases, with 6 bases spanning the gap. In germline, CDR1 is LGHNA, CDR2 YSLEER. Assay: immunoSEQ multiplex PCR; the TCRdb copy retains only in-frame clones and omits some. The data show approximately 44,000 clones, about two thirds seen once. The clonotype originates from a human donor who received a COVID-19 vaccine. The source was CD4+ T cells from PBMCs cultured with HCoV-OC43 spike peptides, collected before COVID-19 vaccination. The subset denotes: HCoV-OC43 spike overlapping peptide pool stimulation. The chain has TRBV4-3 and TRBJ2-3; D remains ambiguous. The CDR3 DNA follows: TGCGCCAGCAGCCAAGAGGTGGGAGATACGCAGTATTTT. This sequence encodes CASSQEVGDTQYF.